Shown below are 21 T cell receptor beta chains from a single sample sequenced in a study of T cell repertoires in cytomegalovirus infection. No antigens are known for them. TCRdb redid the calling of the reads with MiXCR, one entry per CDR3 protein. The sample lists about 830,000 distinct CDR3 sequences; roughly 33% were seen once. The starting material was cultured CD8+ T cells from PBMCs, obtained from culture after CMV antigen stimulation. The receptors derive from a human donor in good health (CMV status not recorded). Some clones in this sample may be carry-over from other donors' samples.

CDR3 nucleotides: TGCGCCAGCAGCCAAGACGGAAGGGAGATTTTCTACGAGCAGTACTTC. Its translation is CASSQDGREIFYEQYF. The chain uses TRBV4-1 and TRBJ2-7, with D possibly matching TRBD2 (5 bases). The CDR3 is 16 residues long. Germline lookup yields CDR1 MGHRA and CDR2 YSYEKL. V shed 0 bases and J shed 3 bases, with 15 bases lying between them.

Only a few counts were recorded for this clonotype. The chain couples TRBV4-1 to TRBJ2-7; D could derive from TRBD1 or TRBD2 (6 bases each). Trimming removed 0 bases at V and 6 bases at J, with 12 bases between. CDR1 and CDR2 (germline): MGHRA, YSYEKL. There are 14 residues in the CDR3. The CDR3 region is CASSQDGGRGEQYF. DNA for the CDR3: TGCGCCAGCAGCCAAGATGGGGGGCGCGGCGAGCAGTACTTC.

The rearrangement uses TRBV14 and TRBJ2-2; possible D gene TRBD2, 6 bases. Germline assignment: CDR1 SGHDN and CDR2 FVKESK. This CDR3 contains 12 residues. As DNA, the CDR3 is TGTGCTTGCGGGATAAACACCGGGGAGCTGTTTTTT. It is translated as CACGINTGELFF.

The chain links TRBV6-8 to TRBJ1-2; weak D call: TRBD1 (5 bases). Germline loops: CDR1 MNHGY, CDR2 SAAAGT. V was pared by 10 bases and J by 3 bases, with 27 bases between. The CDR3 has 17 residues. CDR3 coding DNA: TGTGCCACCCGACGATTGGACCGGCGAAAAGGGGACTATGGCTACACCTTC. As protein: CATRRLDRRKGDYGYTF.

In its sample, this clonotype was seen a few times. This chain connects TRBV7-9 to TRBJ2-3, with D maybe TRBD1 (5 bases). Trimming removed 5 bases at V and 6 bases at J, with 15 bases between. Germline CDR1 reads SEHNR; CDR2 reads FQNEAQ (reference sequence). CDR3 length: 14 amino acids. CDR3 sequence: CASSQGPIRDTQYF. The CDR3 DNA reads TGTGCCAGCAGCCAGGGCCCTATTAGGGATACGCAGTATTTT.

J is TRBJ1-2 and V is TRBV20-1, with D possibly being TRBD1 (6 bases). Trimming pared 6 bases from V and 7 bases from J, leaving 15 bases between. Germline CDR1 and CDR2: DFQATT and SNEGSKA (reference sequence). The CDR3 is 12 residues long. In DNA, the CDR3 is TGCAGTGCGGAACAGGGTCCTCCTGGCTACACCTTC. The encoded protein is CSAEQGPPGYTF.

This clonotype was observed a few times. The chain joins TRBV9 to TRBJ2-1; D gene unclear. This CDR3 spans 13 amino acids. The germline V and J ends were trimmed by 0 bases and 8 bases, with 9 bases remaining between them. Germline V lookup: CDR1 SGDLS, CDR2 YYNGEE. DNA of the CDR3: TGTGCCAGCAGCGTAGACGAGAGCCATGAGCAGTTCTTC. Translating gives CASSVDESHEQFF.

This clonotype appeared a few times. CDR3 in amino acids: CASSLVFGTGPVYGYTF. DNA of the CDR3: TGTGCCAGCAGCTTAGTTTTTGGGACAGGCCCTGTCTATGGCTACACCTTC. The chain links TRBV7-9 to TRBJ1-2, with TRBD1 identical over 8 bases. Per germline, CDR1 SEHNR and CDR2 FQNEAQ (reference sequence). The trim removed 1 base at V and 4 bases at J, leaving 11 bases unmatched. This CDR3 spans 17 amino acids.

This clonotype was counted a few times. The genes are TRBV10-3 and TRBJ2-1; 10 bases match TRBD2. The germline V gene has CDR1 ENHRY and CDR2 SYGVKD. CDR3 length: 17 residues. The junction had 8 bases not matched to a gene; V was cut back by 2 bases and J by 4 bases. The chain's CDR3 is CAISETLAGDLYNEQFF. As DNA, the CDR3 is TGTGCCATCAGTGAGACGCTAGCGGGGGATCTTTACAATGAGCAGTTCTTC.

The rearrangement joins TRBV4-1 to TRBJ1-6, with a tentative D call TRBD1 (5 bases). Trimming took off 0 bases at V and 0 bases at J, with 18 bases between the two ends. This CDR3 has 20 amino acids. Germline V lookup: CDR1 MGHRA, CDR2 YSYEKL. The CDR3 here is CASSQDYRGATSSYNSPLHF. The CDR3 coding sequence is TGCGCCAGCAGCCAAGATTACCGAGGGGCTACGAGCTCCTATAATTCACCCCTCCACTTT.

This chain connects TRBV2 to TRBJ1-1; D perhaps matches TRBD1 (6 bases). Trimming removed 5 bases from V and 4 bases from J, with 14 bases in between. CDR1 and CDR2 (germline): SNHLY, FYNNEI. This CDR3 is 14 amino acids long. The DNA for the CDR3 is TGTGCCAGCAGTCCCCTCGACAGGATCACTGAAGCTTTCTTT. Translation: CASSPLDRITEAFF.

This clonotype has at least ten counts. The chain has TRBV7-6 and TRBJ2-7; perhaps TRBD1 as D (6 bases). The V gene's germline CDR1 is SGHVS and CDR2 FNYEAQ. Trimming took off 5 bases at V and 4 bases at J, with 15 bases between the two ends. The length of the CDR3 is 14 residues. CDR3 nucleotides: TGTGCCAGCAGCCCCTGGGACAAAGAGTACGAGCAGTACTTC. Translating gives CASSPWDKEYEQYF.

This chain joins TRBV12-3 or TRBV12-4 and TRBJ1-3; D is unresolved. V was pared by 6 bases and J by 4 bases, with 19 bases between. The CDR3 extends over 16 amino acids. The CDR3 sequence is CASSVMVGLSGNTIYF. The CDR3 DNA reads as TGTGCCAGCAGCGTAATGGTGGGTCTCTCAGGAAACACCATATATTTT.

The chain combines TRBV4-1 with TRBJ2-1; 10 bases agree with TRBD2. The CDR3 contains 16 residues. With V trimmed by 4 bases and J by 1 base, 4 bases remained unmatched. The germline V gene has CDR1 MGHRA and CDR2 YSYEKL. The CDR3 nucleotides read TGCGCCAGCAGCCCCGGACTAGCGGCGTCCTACAATGAGCAGTTCTTC. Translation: CASSPGLAASYNEQFF.

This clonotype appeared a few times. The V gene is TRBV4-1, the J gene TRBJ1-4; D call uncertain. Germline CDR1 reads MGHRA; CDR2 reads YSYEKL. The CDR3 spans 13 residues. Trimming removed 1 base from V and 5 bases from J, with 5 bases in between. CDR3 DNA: TGCGCCAGCAGCCAAGTCAGGAATGAAAAACTGTTTTTT. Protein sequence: CASSQVRNEKLFF.

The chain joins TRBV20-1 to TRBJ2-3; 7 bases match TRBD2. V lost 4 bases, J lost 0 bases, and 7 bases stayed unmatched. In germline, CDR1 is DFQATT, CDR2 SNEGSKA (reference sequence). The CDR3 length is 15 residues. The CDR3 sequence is CSAKLPTSSTDTQYF. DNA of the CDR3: TGCAGTGCTAAACTGCCGACTAGCAGCACAGATACGCAGTATTTT.

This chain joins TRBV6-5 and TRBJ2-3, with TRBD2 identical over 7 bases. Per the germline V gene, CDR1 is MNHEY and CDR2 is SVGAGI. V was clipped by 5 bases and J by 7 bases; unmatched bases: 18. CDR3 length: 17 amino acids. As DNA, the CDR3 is TGTGCCAGCAGTACACCATCAGCGGGGTTCCAGCCACATACGCAGTATTTT. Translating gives CASSTPSAGFQPHTQYF.

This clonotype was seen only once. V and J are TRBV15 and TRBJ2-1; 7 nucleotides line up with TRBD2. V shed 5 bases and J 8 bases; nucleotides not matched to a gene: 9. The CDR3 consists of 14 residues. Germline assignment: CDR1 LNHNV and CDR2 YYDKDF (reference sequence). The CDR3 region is CATSEGTMNDEQFF. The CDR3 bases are TGTGCCACCAGCGAGGGGACTATGAACGATGAGCAGTTCTTC.

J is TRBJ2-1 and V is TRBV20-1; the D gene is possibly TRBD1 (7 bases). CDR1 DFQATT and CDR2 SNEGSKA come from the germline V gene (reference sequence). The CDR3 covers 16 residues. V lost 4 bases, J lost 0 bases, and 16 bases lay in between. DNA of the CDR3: TGCAGTGCTAAAAGCTACAGGGGAGGCTCCTACAATGAGCAGTTCTTC. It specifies CSAKSYRGGSYNEQFF.

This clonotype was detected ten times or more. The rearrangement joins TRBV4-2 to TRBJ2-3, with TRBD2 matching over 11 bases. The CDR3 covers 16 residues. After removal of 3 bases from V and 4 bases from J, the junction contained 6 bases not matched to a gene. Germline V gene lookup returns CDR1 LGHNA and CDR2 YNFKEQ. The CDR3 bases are TGTGCCAGCAGCCACACGACTAGCGGGGCAGCAGATACGCAGTATTTT. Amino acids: CASSHTTSGAADTQYF.

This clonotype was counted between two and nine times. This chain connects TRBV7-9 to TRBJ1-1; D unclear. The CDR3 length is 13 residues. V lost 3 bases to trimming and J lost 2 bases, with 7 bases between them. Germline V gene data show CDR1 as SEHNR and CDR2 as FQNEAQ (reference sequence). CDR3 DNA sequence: TGTGCCAGCAGCTTCGACATCAACACTGAAGCTTTCTTT. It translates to CASSFDINTEAFF.